This entry features one TCR beta chain sequence. CDR1 and CDR2 (germline): MNHEY, SVGAGI. There are 14 residues in the CDR3. Trimming took 4 bases from V and 6 from J; bases not matched to a gene: 3. The data are from a study of blood T cell repertoires in COVID-19. In the study overall: Researchers got acute and convalescent COVID-19 samples from the United States, Italy and Spain.

In the study's own analysis: Cell counts per sample came from amplifying reference gene primers. Profiled with immunoSEQ multiplex PCR; TCRdb holds only in-frame clones, not every one. V and J calls and clone size are those listed in that table; D and trimming were worked out from the DNA. Among about 130,000 clones, about 80% were seen once, and the ten largest hold roughly 3%. What was sequenced was peripheral blood. The receptor was isolated from a woman aged 80 or over with acute or convalescent COVID-19. The V gene is TRBV6-5, the J gene TRBJ1-2; 12 nucleotides align to TRBD1. CDR3 in DNA: TGTGCCAGCAGTTCGGGACAGGGGGCCGATGGCTACACCTTC. It encodes CASSSGQGADGYTF.